The T cell receptor beta chain described here comes from a study of shared clonotypes between healthy human individuals. Replicate PCRs for sorted subsets used about 200 ng DNA; this equaled about 30,000 T cell genomes. Some clones are missing from TCRdb's copy, which holds only in-frame ones; the method was immunoSEQ multiplex PCR. Counted here are just over 2,000,000 clones, roughly 94% occurring once; the ten biggest clones make up about 1.1%. Findings and caveats of the study: Between four donors, naive CD4 clonotypes were shared at a level of around 5.2%. Among donors, sharing of clonotypes was expected to be affected by sequencing depth.

Remarks on this clone: The antigen remains undetermined.

Germline CDR1 SQVTM, CDR2 ANQGSEA. The trim removed 1 base at V and 3 bases at J, leaving 4 bases unmatched. This CDR3 spans 15 amino acids. In the naive CD8 group, cells lacked CD45RO and were positively selected for CCR7, so terminally differentiated effector memory CD45RA+ cells were left out. The chain has TRBV29-1 and TRBJ1-3; TRBD1 agrees at 9 bases. The sequencing input was naive CD8+ T cells sorted from blood. The receptor was isolated from a man between 18 and 29 years old in good health. CDR3: CSVEGGQGFGNTIYF. The CDR3 coding sequence is TGCAGCGTTGAAGGGGGACAGGGATTTGGAAACACCATATATTTT.